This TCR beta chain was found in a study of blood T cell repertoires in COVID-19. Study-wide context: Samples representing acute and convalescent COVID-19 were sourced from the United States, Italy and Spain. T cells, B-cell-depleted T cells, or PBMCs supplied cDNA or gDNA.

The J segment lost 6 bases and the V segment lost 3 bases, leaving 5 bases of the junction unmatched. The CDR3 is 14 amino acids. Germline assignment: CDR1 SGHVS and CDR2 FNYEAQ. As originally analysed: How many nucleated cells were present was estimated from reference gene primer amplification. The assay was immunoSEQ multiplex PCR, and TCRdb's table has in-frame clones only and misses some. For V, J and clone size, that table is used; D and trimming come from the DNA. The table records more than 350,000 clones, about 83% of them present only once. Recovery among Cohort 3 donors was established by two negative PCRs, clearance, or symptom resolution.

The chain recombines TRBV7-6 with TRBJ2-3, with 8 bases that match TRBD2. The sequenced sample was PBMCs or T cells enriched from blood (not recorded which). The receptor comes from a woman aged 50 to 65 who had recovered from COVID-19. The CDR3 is CASSFGGALDTQYF. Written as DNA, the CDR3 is TGTGCCAGCAGCTTCGGGGGGGCCTTGGATACGCAGTATTTT.